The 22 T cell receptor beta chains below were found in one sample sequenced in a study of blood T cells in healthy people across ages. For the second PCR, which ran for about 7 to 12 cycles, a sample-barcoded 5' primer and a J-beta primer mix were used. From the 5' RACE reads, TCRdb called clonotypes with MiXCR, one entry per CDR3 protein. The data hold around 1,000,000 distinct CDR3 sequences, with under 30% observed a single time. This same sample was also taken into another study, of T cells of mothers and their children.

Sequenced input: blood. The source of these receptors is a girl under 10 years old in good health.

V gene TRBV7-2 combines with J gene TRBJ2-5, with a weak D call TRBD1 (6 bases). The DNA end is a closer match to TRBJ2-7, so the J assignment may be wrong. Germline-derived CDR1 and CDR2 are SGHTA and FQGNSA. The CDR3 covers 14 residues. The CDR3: CASSLDLGAGEQYF. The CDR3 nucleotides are TGTGCCAGCAGCTTAGATCTGGGGGCGGGCGAGCAGTACTTC.

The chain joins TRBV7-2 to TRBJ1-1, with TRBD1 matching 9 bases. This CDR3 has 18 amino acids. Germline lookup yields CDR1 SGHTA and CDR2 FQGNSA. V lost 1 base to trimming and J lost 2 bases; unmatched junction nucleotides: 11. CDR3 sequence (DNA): TGTGCCAGCAGCTTAGGAGGCCGGACAGGGGTTCCAAACACTGAAGCTTTCTTT. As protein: CASSLGGRTGVPNTEAFF. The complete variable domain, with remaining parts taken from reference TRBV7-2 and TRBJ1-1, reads GAGVSQSPSNKVTEKGKDVELRCDPISGHTALYWYRQSLGQGLEFLIYFQGNSAPDKSGLPSDRFSAERTGGSVSTLTIQRTQQEDSAVYLCASSLGGRTGVPNTEAFFGQGTRLTVV.

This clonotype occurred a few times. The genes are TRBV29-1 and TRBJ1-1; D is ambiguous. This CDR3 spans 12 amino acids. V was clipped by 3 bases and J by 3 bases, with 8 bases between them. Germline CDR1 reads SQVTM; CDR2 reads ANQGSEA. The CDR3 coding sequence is TGCAGCGTTGAGGGAGCAGACACTGAAGCTTTCTTT. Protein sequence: CSVEGADTEAFF. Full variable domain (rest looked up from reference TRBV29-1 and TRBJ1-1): SAVISQKPSRDICQRGTSLTIQCQVDSQVTMMFWYRQQPGQSLTLIATANQGSEATYESGFVIDKFPISRPNLTFSTLTVSNMSPEDSSIYLCSVEGADTEAFFGQGTRLTVV.

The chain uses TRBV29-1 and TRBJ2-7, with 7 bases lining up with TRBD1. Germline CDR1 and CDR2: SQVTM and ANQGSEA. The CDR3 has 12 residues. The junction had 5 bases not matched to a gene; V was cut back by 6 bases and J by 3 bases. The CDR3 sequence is CSVGDSGYEQYF. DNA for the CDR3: TGCAGCGTGGGGGACAGTGGCTACGAGCAGTACTTC.

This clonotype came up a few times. Here the CDR3 reads CASSQFYRVPQFF. CDR3 sequence (DNA): TGCGCCAGCAGCCAATTCTATAGGGTCCCGCAGTTCTTC. This chain uses TRBV4-3 with TRBJ2-1; D not resolved. Trimming shortened V by 2 bases and J by 12 bases, and 14 bases separated the two germline ends. In germline, CDR1 is LGHNA, CDR2 YSLEER. There are 13 residues in the CDR3.

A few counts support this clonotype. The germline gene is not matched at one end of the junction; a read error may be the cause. In nucleotides, the CDR3 is TGTGCCAGCAGCTTAGGGGGGGCAGCCGGGGAGCTGTTTTTT. Translating gives CASSLGGAAGELFF. The J gene is TRBJ2-2, the V gene TRBV12-3 or TRBV12-4, with D tentatively TRBD2 (7 bases). The CDR3 is 14 residues long.

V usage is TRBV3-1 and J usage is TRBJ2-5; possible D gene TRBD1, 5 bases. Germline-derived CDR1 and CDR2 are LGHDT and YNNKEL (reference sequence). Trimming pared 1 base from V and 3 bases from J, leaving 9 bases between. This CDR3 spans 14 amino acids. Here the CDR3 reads CASSQVKGEETQYF. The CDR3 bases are TGTGCCAGCAGCCAAGTAAAAGGGGAAGAGACCCAGTACTTC.

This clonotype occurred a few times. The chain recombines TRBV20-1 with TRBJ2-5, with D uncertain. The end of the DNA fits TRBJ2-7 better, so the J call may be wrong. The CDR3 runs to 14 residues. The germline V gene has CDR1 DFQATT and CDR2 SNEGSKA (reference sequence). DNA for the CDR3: TGCAGTGCTAGTCCCTTTGGAGACGCCTACGAGCAGTACTTC. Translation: CSASPFGDAYEQYF.

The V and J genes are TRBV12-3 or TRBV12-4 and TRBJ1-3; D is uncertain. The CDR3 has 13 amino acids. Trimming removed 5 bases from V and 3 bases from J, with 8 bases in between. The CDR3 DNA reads TGTGCCAGCAGTCTCTCCTATGGAAACACCATATATTTT. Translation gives CASSLSYGNTIYF.

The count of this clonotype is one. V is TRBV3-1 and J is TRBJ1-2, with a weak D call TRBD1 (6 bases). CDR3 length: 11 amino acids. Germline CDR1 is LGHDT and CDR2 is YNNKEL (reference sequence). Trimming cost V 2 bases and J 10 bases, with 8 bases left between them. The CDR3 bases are TGTGCCAGCAGCCAACAGGGGCCCTACACCTTC. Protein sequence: CASSQQGPYTF.

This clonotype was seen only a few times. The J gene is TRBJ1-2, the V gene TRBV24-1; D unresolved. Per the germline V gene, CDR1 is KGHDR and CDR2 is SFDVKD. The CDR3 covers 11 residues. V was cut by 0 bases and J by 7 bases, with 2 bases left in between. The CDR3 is CATSDLSGYTF. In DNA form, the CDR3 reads TGTGCCACCAGTGATTTGAGTGGCTACACCTTC.

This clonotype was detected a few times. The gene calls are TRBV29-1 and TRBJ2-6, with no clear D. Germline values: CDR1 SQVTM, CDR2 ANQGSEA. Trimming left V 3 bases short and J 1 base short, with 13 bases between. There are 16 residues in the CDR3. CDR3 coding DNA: TGCAGCGTTGAGACCGCTGGAAAGTCTGGGGCCAACGTCCTGACTTTC. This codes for CSVETAGKSGANVLTF.

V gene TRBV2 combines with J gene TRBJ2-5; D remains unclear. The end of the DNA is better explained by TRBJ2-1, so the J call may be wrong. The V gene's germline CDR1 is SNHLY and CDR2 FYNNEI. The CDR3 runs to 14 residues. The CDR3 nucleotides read TGTGCCAGCAGTGAAGGGAACCGTTACAATGAGCAGTTCTTC. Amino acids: CASSEGNRYNEQFF.

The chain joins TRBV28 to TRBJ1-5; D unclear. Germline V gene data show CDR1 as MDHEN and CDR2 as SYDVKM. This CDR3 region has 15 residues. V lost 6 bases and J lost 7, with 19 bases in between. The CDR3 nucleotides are TGTGCCAGCAGAATCAGCAGCAAGGCGGGACAGCCCCAGCATTTT. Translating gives CASRISSKAGQPQHF.

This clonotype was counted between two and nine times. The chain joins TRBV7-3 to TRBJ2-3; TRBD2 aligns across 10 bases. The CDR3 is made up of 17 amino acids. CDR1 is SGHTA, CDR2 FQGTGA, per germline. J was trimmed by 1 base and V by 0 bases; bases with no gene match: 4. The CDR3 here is CASSLTPGTSGTDTQYF. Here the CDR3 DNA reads TGTGCCAGCAGCTTAACCCCCGGGACTAGCGGCACAGATACGCAGTATTTT.

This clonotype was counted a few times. The CDR3 nucleotides read TGTGCCAGCAGTACCTATGGACCGTCTGGCTACACCTTC. Encoded protein: CASSTYGPSGYTF. The J gene is TRBJ1-2, the V gene TRBV2, with unresolved D. Germline-derived CDR1 and CDR2 are SNHLY and FYNNEI. V lost 5 bases, J lost 7 bases, and 14 bases lay in between. CDR3 size: 13 residues.

CDR3 nucleotides: TGTGCCAGCAGTTTCAGCGATTACGAGCAGTACTTC. Its translation is CASSFSDYEQYF. V usage is TRBV12-3 or TRBV12-4 and J usage is TRBJ2-7; D gene ambiguous. V lost 3 bases and J 4 bases, leaving 7 bases between the germline ends. The CDR3 has 12 amino acids.

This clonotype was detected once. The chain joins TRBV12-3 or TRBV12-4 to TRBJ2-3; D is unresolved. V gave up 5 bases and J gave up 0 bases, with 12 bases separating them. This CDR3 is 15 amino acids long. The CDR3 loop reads CASSPPISSTDTQYF. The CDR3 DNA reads TGTGCCAGCAGTCCACCCATCAGTAGCACAGATACGCAGTATTTT.

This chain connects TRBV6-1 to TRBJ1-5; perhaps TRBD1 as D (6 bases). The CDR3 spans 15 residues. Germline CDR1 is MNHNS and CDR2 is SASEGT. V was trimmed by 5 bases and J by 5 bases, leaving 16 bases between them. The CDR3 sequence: CASSNTGLSYQPQHF. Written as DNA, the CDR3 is TGTGCCAGCAGTAATACAGGGTTAAGTTATCAGCCCCAGCATTTT.

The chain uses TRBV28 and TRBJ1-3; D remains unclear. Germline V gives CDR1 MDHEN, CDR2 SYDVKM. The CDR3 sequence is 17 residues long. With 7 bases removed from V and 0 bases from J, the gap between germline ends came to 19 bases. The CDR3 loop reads CASNSIPTPNSGNTIYF. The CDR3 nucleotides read TGTGCCAGCAACTCTATTCCCACGCCCAACTCTGGAAACACCATATATTTT.

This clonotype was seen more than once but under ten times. The CDR3, as DNA: TGCAGTGCTAGGTGGGGGGGGCGTGAGGGCTACACCTTC. Its translation is CSARWGGREGYTF. The chain employs TRBV20-1 and TRBJ1-2; TRBD1 might be the D (6 bases). The CDR3 covers 13 residues. The V end was cut by 3 bases, the J end by 8 bases, with 16 bases between. CDR1 DFQATT and CDR2 SNEGSKA come from the germline V gene (reference sequence).

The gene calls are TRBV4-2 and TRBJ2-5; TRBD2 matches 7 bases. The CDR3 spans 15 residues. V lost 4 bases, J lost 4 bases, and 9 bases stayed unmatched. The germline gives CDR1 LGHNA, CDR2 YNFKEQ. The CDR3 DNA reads TGTGCCAGCAGCCCACAAGGCGGGAGAGGAGAGACCCAGTACTTC. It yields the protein CASSPQGGRGETQYF.